This T cell receptor (beta chain) was sequenced in a study of blood T cell repertoires in COVID-19. Study details: Whether acute or convalescent, the COVID-19 samples came from the United States, Italy and Spain. PBMCs, B-cell-depleted T cells, or T cells were the source of the cDNA or gDNA that made up the material.

Germline V gene data show CDR1 as SGHTA and CDR2 as FQGNSA. Trimming shortened V by 4 bases and J by 0 bases, and 10 bases separated the two germline ends. The CDR3 is 15 residues long. In the study's own analysis: Estimated nucleated cell counts came from reference gene primer amplification. Libraries were prepared by immunoSEQ multiplex PCR; TCRdb keeps only in-frame clonotypes and omits some of them. The DNA was the basis for D and trimming; V, J and clone size are from that table. Of over 250,000 clones listed, approximately 90% are singletons. The material sequenced was peripheral blood. The TCR was taken from a woman in her fifties or sixties with COVID-19, enrolled during active disease. The rearrangement uses TRBV7-2 and TRBJ1-3; D call uncertain. CDR3 sequence: CASSSQAYSGNTIYF. The CDR3 DNA sequence: TGTGCCAGCAGCTCGCAGGCCTACTCTGGAAACACCATATATTTT. The variable domain in full, with the rest retrieved from reference TRBV7-2 and TRBJ1-3, is GAGVSQSPSNKVTEKGKDVELRCDPISGHTALYWYRQSLGQGLEFLIYFQGNSAPDKSGLPSDRFSAERTGGSVSTLTIQRTQQEDSAVYLCASSSQAYSGNTIYFGEGSWLTVV.